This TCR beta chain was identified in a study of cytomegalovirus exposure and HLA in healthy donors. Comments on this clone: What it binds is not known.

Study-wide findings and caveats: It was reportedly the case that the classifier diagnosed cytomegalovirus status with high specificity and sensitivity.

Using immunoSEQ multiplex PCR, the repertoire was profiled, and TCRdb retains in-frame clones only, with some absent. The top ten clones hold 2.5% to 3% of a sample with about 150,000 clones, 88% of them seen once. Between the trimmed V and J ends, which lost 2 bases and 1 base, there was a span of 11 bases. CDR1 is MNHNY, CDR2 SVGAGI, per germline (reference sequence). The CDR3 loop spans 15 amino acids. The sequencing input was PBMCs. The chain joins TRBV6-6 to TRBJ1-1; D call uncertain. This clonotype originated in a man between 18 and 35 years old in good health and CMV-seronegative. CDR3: CASSYADSSNTEAFF. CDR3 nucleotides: TGTGCCAGCAGTTACGCAGACTCCTCGAACACTGAAGCTTTCTTT.